These 22 T cell receptor beta chains originate from one sample sequenced in a study of T cell changes during pregnancy in multiple sclerosis. TCRdb keeps only in-frame clones here, not all; method: immunoSEQ multiplex PCR. The sample lists more than 80,000 clones, nearly 95% occurring once. The material sequenced was peripheral blood, taken in the second trimester of pregnancy. Receptors were obtained from a female donor with multiple sclerosis, enrolled in a pregnancy study.

The V gene is TRBV6-4, the J gene TRBJ2-6; D remains unclear. CDR1 MRHNA and CDR2 SNTAGT come from the germline V gene. This CDR3 comprises 15 residues. V dropped 6 bases and J dropped 0 bases, with 9 bases sitting between them. Here the CDR3 reads CASSAKSSGANVLTF. The CDR3 coding sequence is TGTGCCAGCAGCGCAAAGAGCTCTGGGGCCAACGTCCTGACTTTC.

This sequence joins TRBV5-1 and TRBJ1-3, with a tentative D call TRBD1 (6 bases). The CDR3 extends over 15 amino acids. V lost 7 bases, J lost 0 bases, and 14 bases lay in between. Germline-derived CDR1 and CDR2 are SGHRS and YFSETQ. Here the CDR3 reads CASVRDTSSGNTIYF. CDR3 sequence (DNA): TGCGCCAGCGTAAGGGACACCAGCTCTGGAAACACCATATATTTT.

The chain links TRBV5-5 to TRBJ1-2; 11 positions agree with TRBD1. The trim removed 6 bases at V and 6 bases at J, leaving 7 bases unmatched. CDR3 length: 14 amino acids. The germline V gene has CDR1 SGHKS and CDR2 YYEKEE (reference sequence). This chain's CDR3 is CASTLDRGRNGYTF. CDR3 nucleotides: TGTGCCAGCACCCTGGACAGGGGGCGAAATGGCTACACCTTC.

The J gene is TRBJ2-7, the V gene TRBV19; perhaps TRBD2 as D (6 bases). This CDR3 has 15 amino acids. V lost 5 bases to trimming and J lost 0 bases, with 14 bases between them. Germline V gives CDR1 LNHDA, CDR2 SQIVND (reference sequence). The CDR3 nucleotides are TGTGCCAGTAGTTCTAGCGCCAGAAGCTCCTACGAGCAGTACTTC. It encodes CASSSSARSSYEQYF.

The CDR3 sequence is CASSPHRGASGRAYEQYF. CDR3 bases: TGTGCCAGCAGTCCCCACCGGGGGGCTAGCGGGAGGGCCTACGAGCAGTACTTC. The chain joins TRBV28 to TRBJ2-7, with TRBD2 matching over 12 bases. Trimming cost V 5 bases and J 2 bases; bases outside gene matches: 13. This CDR3 spans 18 amino acids. Germline CDR1 and CDR2: MDHEN and SYDVKM. The full variable domain, in which reference TRBV28 and TRBJ2-7 provide the parts outside the CDR3, is DVKVTQSSRYLVKRTGEKVFLECVQDMDHENMFWYRQDPGLGLRLIYFSYDVKMKEKGDIPEGYSVSREKKERFSLILESASTNQTSMYLCASSPHRGASGRAYEQYFGPGTRLTVT.

J is TRBJ1-2 and V is TRBV19, with D possibly being TRBD1 (5 bases). Trimming removed 4 bases from V and 5 bases from J, with 20 bases in between. Germline V CDR1 and CDR2: LNHDA, SQIVND (reference sequence). The CDR3 sequence is 16 residues long. The CDR3 nucleotides are TGTGCCAGTAGTACCGTATTAGGTGGGGCGGTATATGGCTACACCTTC. This codes for CASSTVLGGAVYGYTF.

This clone came up once. The chain combines TRBV5-1 with TRBJ2-7; TRBD2 aligns across 12 bases. Trimming removed 4 bases from V and 3 bases from J; junction bases left unmatched: 5. Germline loops: CDR1 SGHRS, CDR2 YFSETQ. The CDR3 runs 15 residues. The DNA for the CDR3 is TGCGCCAGCAGCGAGGGACTAGCGGGTATCTACGAGCAGTACTTC. Translating it yields CASSEGLAGIYEQYF.

The chain carries TRBV27 and TRBJ2-7; TRBD2 is a possible D gene (5 bases). The CDR3 sequence is 14 residues long. Trimming stripped 3 bases from V and 2 bases from J, with 11 bases between. Per the germline V gene, CDR1 is MNHEY and CDR2 is SMNVEV (reference sequence). This chain's CDR3 is CASSLRAATYEQYF. CDR3 nucleotide sequence: TGTGCCAGCAGTTTGAGAGCGGCGACCTACGAGCAGTACTTC.

The chain combines TRBV28 with TRBJ2-7; 8 bases fit TRBD1. CDR1 is MDHEN, CDR2 SYDVKM, per germline. V was clipped by 3 bases and J by 4 bases; unmatched bases: 5. The CDR3 totals 14 residues. This CDR3 is CASSLPQGAYEQYF. The CDR3 DNA is TGTGCCAGCAGTTTGCCCCAGGGGGCGTACGAGCAGTACTTC.

This clone is a singleton in its sample. This chain links TRBV27 with TRBJ2-2; unclear D gene. Germline values: CDR1 MNHEY, CDR2 SMNVEV (reference sequence). The length of the CDR3 is 13 residues. Trimming shortened V by 5 bases and J by 4 bases, and 8 bases separated the two germline ends. The CDR3 DNA is TGTGCCAGCAGTCTCCTAGGCACCGGGGAGCTGTTTTTT. It specifies CASSLLGTGELFF.

The CDR3 DNA reads TGTGCCAGCAGCATCGGGACTAGCGGGCGCAGCTCCTACAATGAGCAGTTCTTC. The encoded protein is CASSIGTSGRSSYNEQFF. The chain is built from TRBV7-3 and TRBJ2-1; TRBD2 aligns across 12 bases. Germline V gene lookup returns CDR1 SGHTA and CDR2 FQGTGA. The V gene end was trimmed by 5 bases and the J gene end by 0 bases; junction bases not matched to a gene: 8. There are 18 residues in the CDR3.

J is TRBJ2-7 and V is TRBV4-1, with 10 bases identical to TRBD1. V shed 0 bases, J shed 1 base, and the junction held 6 bases outside the gene matches. Germline V gene data show CDR1 as MGHRA and CDR2 as YSYEKL. The CDR3 runs to 17 residues. CDR3 nucleotides: TGCGCCAGCAGCCAAGATCACCCGGGACAGGGGTCCTACGAGCAGTACTTC. Amino acid sequence: CASSQDHPGQGSYEQYF.

The chain links TRBV7-7 to TRBJ1-2; perhaps TRBD1 as D (6 bases). The CDR3 covers 14 residues. Between the trimmed V and J ends, which lost 5 bases and 1 base, there was a span of 11 bases. Germline V gives CDR1 SSHAT, CDR2 FNYEAQ (reference sequence). CDR3 sequence: CASSRPGVNYGYTF. CDR3 nucleotides: TGTGCCAGCAGCCGCCCAGGGGTTAACTATGGCTACACCTTC.

The rearrangement uses TRBV5-6 and TRBJ1-2; TRBD1 agrees at 8 bases. The CDR3 contains 14 residues. Germline V CDR1 and CDR2: SGHDT, YYEEEE. V dropped 4 bases and J dropped 3; count of bases not matched to a gene: 5. The CDR3 loop is CASSMDRADYGYTF. The CDR3 bases are TGTGCCAGCAGCATGGACAGGGCCGACTATGGCTACACCTTC.

This chain connects TRBV2 to TRBJ2-7; tentatively, D is TRBD2 (6 bases). This CDR3 is built from 13 residues. Looked up from germline, CDR1 is SNHLY and CDR2 is FYNNEI. Trimming removed 6 bases from V and 6 bases from J, with 15 bases in between. CDR3 in amino acids: CASRGGGTAEQYF. DNA of the CDR3: TGTGCCAGCAGGGGTGGAGGGACTGCCGAGCAGTACTTC.

V is TRBV6-6 and J is TRBJ2-2; perhaps TRBD2 as D (6 bases). The V gene lost 10 bases and the J gene lost 5 bases, with 14 bases spanning the gap. The CDR3 length is 13 residues. CDR1 is MNHNY and CDR2 is SVGAGI in the germline V gene (reference sequence). The CDR3 loop reads CATRGGGTGELFF. The CDR3 DNA reads as TGTGCCACCCGCGGTGGGGGGACCGGGGAGCTGTTTTTT.

V usage is TRBV10-1 and J usage is TRBJ2-1; the match to TRBD2 covers 9 bases. The V and J ends lost 3 bases and 6 bases, in that order; junction bases with no gene match: 3. From germline, CDR1 is WNHNN and CDR2 SYGVQD (reference sequence). This CDR3 contains 14 residues. CDR3 amino acids: CASSDGLAPNEQFF. CDR3 coding DNA: TGCGCCAGCAGTGATGGACTAGCGCCCAATGAGCAGTTCTTC.

The rearrangement uses TRBV9 and TRBJ2-1, with 9 bases matching TRBD1. CDR1 and CDR2 (germline): SGDLS, YYNGEE. The CDR3 is 14 residues long. The V segment lost 3 bases and the J segment 10 bases; nucleotides outside the gene matches: 8. The CDR3 loop is CASSDRDRDPEQFF. The CDR3 DNA reads as TGTGCCAGCAGCGACCGGGACAGGGATCCGGAGCAGTTCTTC.

The V call is TRBV4-1, the J call TRBJ2-7, with 10 bases lining up with TRBD2. The CDR3 length is 15 residues. Losses at the gene ends were 1 base for V and 6 bases for J; bases not matched to a gene: 6. CDR1 and CDR2 from the germline V gene are MGHRA and YSYEKL. CDR3 nucleotide sequence: TGCGCCAGCAGCCAAGTGGCTAGCGGGAGTCGCGAGCAGTACTTC. Its translation: CASSQVASGSREQYF.

This sequence joins TRBV15 and TRBJ2-5; D might be TRBD1 (5 bases). The germline gives CDR1 LNHNV, CDR2 YYDKDF (reference sequence). V was shortened by 8 bases and J by 4 bases, with 17 bases between the two germline ends. CDR3 length: 14 amino acids. The CDR3 reads CATGAAKGAETQYF. In DNA, the CDR3 is TGTGCCACCGGGGCAGCTAAAGGGGCAGAGACCCAGTACTTC.

This clone has more than one count but fewer than ten. This chain joins TRBV28 and TRBJ1-1; 7 positions match TRBD1. Germline V gene data show CDR1 as MDHEN and CDR2 as SYDVKM. The CDR3 extends over 16 amino acids. V lost 5 bases and J lost 4; bases outside the gene matches: 13. The CDR3 DNA is TGTGCCAGCAGTCCCTCGACAGGGTTTGGGGGCACTGAAGCTTTCTTT. Its protein is CASSPSTGFGGTEAFF.

The chain couples TRBV19 to TRBJ2-1; 8 bases fit TRBD2. In germline, CDR1 is LNHDA, CDR2 SQIVND (reference sequence). The CDR3 has 18 residues. Trimming took 3 bases from V and 7 from J; bases not matched to a gene: 17. CDR3 residues: CASSIRSVGTGGKNEQFF. The CDR3 DNA follows: TGTGCCAGTAGTATCCGCTCCGTTGGGACGGGAGGGAAGAATGAGCAGTTCTTC.